This TCR beta chain derives from a study of long-term antiretroviral therapy in people with HIV. Study summary: Samples from the earliest time points predate the 2015 immediate-ART recommendation by about a decade.

Per the germline V gene, CDR1 is MNHEY and CDR2 is SVGAGI. J lost 4 bases, V lost 0 bases, and 6 bases had no gene match. The CDR3 is 16 residues long. Investigators performed immunoSEQ version v3.0 at survey level. Sequencing of each sample targeted about 40,000-50,000 T-cell genomes. Sequencing was performed with immunoSEQ multiplex PCR; in TCRdb, only in-frame clones are kept and a portion is missing. This sample has about 16,000 clones; around 84% occur once, and the top ten carry about 5%. Here the sequenced sample was unsorted PBMCs, taken 0.5 years after starting antiretroviral therapy. The clonotype comes from a woman in her thirties or forties with HIV. The chain links TRBV6-5 to TRBJ1-2; 9 bases are a match to TRBD1. CDR3 amino acids: CASSYSPGQGTYGYTF. Here the CDR3 DNA reads TGTGCCAGCAGTTACTCGCCGGGACAGGGCACCTATGGCTACACCTTC.